This T cell receptor beta chain was profiled in a study of post-analysis software for immune sequencing data (dated by TCRdb to the mid-2010s). Turning to the overall study: The recorded disease courses included relapsing-remitting, secondary progressive and progressive-relapsing multiple sclerosis, and some patients had no subtype annotation. Patient repertoires were compared against ten to twelve previously published healthy control repertoires from donors aged roughly 6 to 28 years. A subset of samples was prepared in parallel using single-end sample barcoding, then pooled and co-amplified after Illumina adapter ligation.

CDR1 MGHDK and CDR2 SYGVNS are derived from the germline V gene. CDR3 length: 13 amino acids, cysteine to phenylalanine. Only CDR3 DNA is held: 39 bases, read in frame from base 1. V drops 6 bases and J drops 6 bases, leaving 15 bases in between. General findings and caveats noted by the study authors: When samples were clustered directly using the F measure, samples prepared in the same batch co-clustered strongly, which prompted a batch-effect correction. Patients showed significantly higher frequencies than controls for several TRBV segments, among them TRBV5-6, TRBV5-1 and TRBV20-1. The control group was slightly older than the multiple sclerosis patient group. Significantly lower normalized Chao1 diversity was found in multiple sclerosis patients than in controls, suggesting substantial peripheral T-cell clonal expansion.

The library was generated by PCR. TCRdb shows the sequencer as Illumina HiSeq 2500. Unique molecular identifiers were incorporated into TCR beta cDNA libraries to reduce PCR and sequencing biases. Every 1 to 10 million input T cells yielded about 500,000 cDNA molecules, meaning each molecule approximated one T cell. The same protocol used for the earlier healthy control dataset was applied to prepare and sequence the patient libraries. Samples belonging to the same batch were prepared together, multiplexed and sequenced on a shared HiSeq lane. The published analysis was carried out like this. Raw barcoded reads were processed with MIGEC, discarding single-read molecular identifier groups before consensus assembly and CDR3 extraction. VDJtools was used for post-analysis of the clonotype tables, with diversity normalized by down-sampling every dataset to the smallest sample size. Repertoire overlap clustering matched CDR3 amino acid but not nucleotide sequences to correct batch-related cross-sample contamination. TCRdb applied fastp at Q25 and MiXCR to the public reads, then kept only in-frame beta chains. Each CDR3 protein appears once, grouped with its most common genes and DNA. The V and J calls, along with clone size, are taken from TCRdb and not from the paper's own processing. The sample has 450,000 to 650,000 distinct CDR3 sequences on record, around 44% of them singletons. The leading ten clones occupy 1.5% to 2% of the sample.

As to this clonotype: There is no known antigen for this receptor. The sample holds no much larger clone one base away, and base qualities are not on file.

TCR beta repertoires were profiled from peripheral blood of over 10 young patients with multiple sclerosis to demonstrate the VDJtools post-analysis software. Multiple sclerosis patients were children and adolescents aged roughly 6 to 17 years. The chain employs TRBV25-1 and TRBJ2-7, with TRBD2 tentatively as D gene (6 bases match). Sequencing input: blood. This TCR was recovered from a girl between 10 and 17 years old with multiple sclerosis. Read as DNA, the sequence is TGTGCCAGCAGACCTAGCGCGGCCTCCGAGCAGTACTTC. Translated, this gives CASRPSAASEQYF.